A single sample is the source of the 12 T cell receptor beta chains below, sequenced in a study of cytomegalovirus exposure and HLA in healthy donors. A multiplex PCR was run with 60 Vbeta primers and 13 Jbeta primers. Sequencing used immunoSEQ multiplex PCR; TCRdb keeps in-frame clones, though not all of them. The sample yields under 250,000 clones, around 80% seen once. The specimen was PBMCs. Receptor source: an older woman in good health and CMV-seropositive.

This sequence joins TRBV19 and TRBJ2-7; 9 bases align to TRBD1. CDR3 length: 14 amino acids. Trimming at V came to 3 bases and at J to 5 bases, leaving 5 bases not matched to a gene. Germline lookup yields CDR1 LNHDA and CDR2 SQIVND (reference sequence). Here the CDR3 DNA reads TGTGCCAGTAGTATCACGGGACAGGGAAACGAGCAGTACTTC. Its protein is CASSITGQGNEQYF.

This clone turned up a few times. The genes are TRBV11-3 and TRBJ2-3; 11 positions agree with TRBD2. With 5 bases clipped from V and 10 bases from J, the junction kept 11 bases outside the gene matches. CDR1 SGHNT and CDR2 YENEEA come from the germline V gene. CDR3 length: 15 residues. For the CDR3, the DNA is TGTGCCAGCAGCCTCACTAGCGGGGGCATGGGGGCGCAGTATTTT. Its translation is CASSLTSGGMGAQYF.

The chain employs TRBV7-9 and TRBJ1-4; tentative D call: TRBD1 (6 bases). This CDR3 is built from 14 residues. Trimming cost V 1 base and J 7 bases, with 10 bases left between them. Germline V gene data show CDR1 as SEHNR and CDR2 as FQNEAQ (reference sequence). This CDR3 is CASSLEQGSEKLFF. The CDR3 DNA sequence: TGTGCCAGCAGCTTAGAACAGGGCAGTGAAAAACTGTTTTTT.

The rearrangement joins TRBV18 to TRBJ1-4; tentatively, D is TRBD1 (5 bases). The length of the CDR3 is 16 residues. Trimming removed 1 base at V and 3 bases at J, with 12 bases between. Germline lookup yields CDR1 KGHSH and CDR2 LQKENI. The CDR3 here is CASSPQLPGANEKLFF. The CDR3 nucleotides read TGTGCCAGCTCACCACAACTGCCGGGGGCTAATGAAAAACTGTTTTTT.

This clone was seen a handful of times. The chain links TRBV28 to TRBJ1-2; D is ambiguous. The germline V gene encodes CDR1 MDHEN and CDR2 SYDVKM. The CDR3 covers 13 residues. V was shortened by 1 base and J by 3 bases, with 6 bases between the two germline ends. CDR3 nucleotide sequence: TGTGCCAGCAGTTTATTGGAGTACTATGGCTACACCTTC. Translation: CASSLLEYYGYTF.

V gene TRBV28 combines with J gene TRBJ1-2; TRBD1 matches at 8 bases. Germline CDR1 and CDR2: MDHEN and SYDVKM. The CDR3 has 12 residues. After removal of 8 bases from V and 6 bases from J, the junction contained 5 bases not matched to a gene. CDR3 nucleotide sequence: TGTGCCAGCGCTCGACAGGGGAATGGCTACACCTTC. It encodes CASARQGNGYTF.

This clone was seen only once. The chain employs TRBV9 and TRBJ2-7, with 9 positions matching TRBD2. This CDR3 has 15 amino acids. CDR1 is SGDLS, CDR2 YYNGEE, per germline. With V trimmed by 2 bases and J by 4 bases, 7 bases remained unmatched. CDR3 nucleotides: TGTGCCAGCAGCGTGACTAGCGGTTGGGTTTACGAGCAGTACTTC. This gives the protein CASSVTSGWVYEQYF.

The chain couples TRBV2 to TRBJ2-3; 10 bases line up with TRBD2. There are 15 residues in the CDR3. The V gene's germline CDR1 is SNHLY and CDR2 FYNNEI. V shed 7 bases, J shed 8 bases, and the junction held 12 bases outside the gene matches. The chain's CDR3 is CASIGSSGSGGTQYF. The CDR3 coding sequence is TGTGCCAGCATCGGTTCTAGCGGGAGTGGGGGTACGCAGTATTTT.

This sequence joins TRBV5-6 and TRBJ2-7; 10 nucleotides align to TRBD2. CDR1 is SGHDT, CDR2 YYEEEE, per germline. V trimming: 2 bases; J trimming: 1 base; junction bases outside the gene matches: 12. The CDR3 is 18 residues long. The DNA for the CDR3 is TGTGCCAGCAGCTTATTTAGCGGGAGGCACCCTCGTTCCTACGAGCAGTACTTC. Encoded protein: CASSLFSGRHPRSYEQYF.

The chain couples TRBV4-1 to TRBJ1-5, with D perhaps matching TRBD1 (5 bases). This CDR3 spans 17 amino acids. Trimming shortened V by 4 bases and J by 2 bases, and 18 bases separated the two germline ends. Germline V gene sequence: CDR1 MGHRA, CDR2 YSYEKL. The CDR3 DNA follows: TGCGCCAGCAGCCCTCAGGGAGGGGCCAGAGGCAATCAGCCCCAGCATTTT. It translates to CASSPQGGARGNQPQHF.

The chain recombines TRBV27 with TRBJ1-2, with D maybe TRBD1 (5 bases). The V gene lost 7 bases and the J gene lost 4 bases, with 13 bases spanning the gap. This CDR3 comprises 13 residues. CDR1 and CDR2 (germline): MNHEY, SMNVEV (reference sequence). The CDR3 here is CASTRTGGYGYTF. In DNA form, the CDR3 reads TGTGCCAGCACCAGGACCGGGGGCTATGGCTACACCTTC.

This chain uses TRBV11-2 with TRBJ2-7; D not certain. Per the germline V gene, CDR1 is SGHAT and CDR2 is FQNNGV. The CDR3 length is 12 residues. V was pared by 4 bases and J by 4 bases, with 8 bases between. CDR3 sequence (DNA): TGTGCCAGCAGCTCCGCAGGTTACGAGCAGTACTTC. Its protein product is CASSSAGYEQYF.